This T cell receptor (beta chain) is from a study of blood T cell repertoires in COVID-19 (dated by TCRdb to 2018 to 2021). Regarding the research as a whole: Samples from collaborators originated in the United States, Italy and Spain and spanned both the acute and convalescent phases of COVID-19. The material from the prospective study consisted of cDNA or gDNA derived from T cells, B-cell-depleted T cells, or PBMCs. The dataset comprised deeply sampled blood TCRbeta repertoires from subjects exposed to, actively infected with, or recovered from COVID-19. A freely available public database, intended as a resource for researchers studying the immune response to SARS-CoV-2, is where the repertoires were released. Samples were obtained from the ongoing ImmuneRACE study (first 160 participants) and from about 1,300 subjects provided by 6 global collaborators. Sample metadata almost always included a de-identified subject ID, COVID-19 status, age in years and sex. Where available, HLA class I and class II types were taken from metadata supplied by the sample provider and were not determined by assay-based typing. The paper's findings and limits, for the study overall: The amount of clinical and demographic metadata varied by source and participant and was provided uncurated.

As regards this clone: The antigen this receptor binds is unknown. The sample holds no much larger clone one base away, and base qualities are not on file.

The immunoSEQ Assay, a bias-controlled multiplex PCR, was used to amplify TCRbeta CDR3 regions from genomic DNA. For the original study's pipeline: The number of nucleated cells in each sample was estimated by amplification of reference gene primers within the assay. To quantify the absolute abundance of each unique TCRbeta CDR3 rearrangement, sequence reads were collapsed and filtered. For each sample, productive Simpson clonality was calculated as the square root of Simpson's diversity index across productive rearrangements. In its TCRdb copy, this immuneACCESS table keeps in-frame sequences only and misses some clones. Where compared with another copy, unresolved V genes explain less than half of these, and the others have no known cause. V and J calls and clone size come straight from that table; D and trimming were deduced from the DNA. Counted in this sample were about 16,000 clones; around nine tenths of them appeared once. Jointly, the top ten make up around 13% of the sample.

Each collaborating institution followed its own protocols to collect whole blood in K2EDTA tubes. Collaborator samples were shipped for TCRbeta analysis as frozen whole blood, isolated PBMCs, or DNA extracted from either sample type. Based on the germline V gene, the CDR1 and CDR2 sequences are KGHSH and LQKENI. The CDR3, cysteine through phenylalanine, is 13 amino acids long. The only DNA kept is the CDR3, 39 bases in frame from the first base. At the junction V is shortened by 5 bases and J by 3 bases, with 7 bases in between. The rearranged segments are TRBV18 and TRBJ1-4, with TRBD1 perhaps the D gene, on 5 matching bases. This clonotype was obtained from a human donor in a cohort sampled during active COVID-19. The source material was peripheral blood. Here the CDR3 is given as CASSRQSNEKLFF. The nucleotide sequence reads as follows: TGTGCCAGCTCAAGACAGTCTAATGAAAAACTGTTTTTT.